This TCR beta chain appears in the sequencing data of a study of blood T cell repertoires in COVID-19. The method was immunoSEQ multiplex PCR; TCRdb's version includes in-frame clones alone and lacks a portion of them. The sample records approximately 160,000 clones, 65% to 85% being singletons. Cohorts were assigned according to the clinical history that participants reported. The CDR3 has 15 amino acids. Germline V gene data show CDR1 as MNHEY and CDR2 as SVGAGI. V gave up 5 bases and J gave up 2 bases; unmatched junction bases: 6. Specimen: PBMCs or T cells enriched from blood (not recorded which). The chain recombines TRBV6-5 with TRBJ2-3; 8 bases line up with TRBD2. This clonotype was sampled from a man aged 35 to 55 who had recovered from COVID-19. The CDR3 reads CASSRSGGPTDTQYF. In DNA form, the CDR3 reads TGTGCCAGCAGTAGAAGCGGGGGTCCCACAGATACGCAGTATTTT.